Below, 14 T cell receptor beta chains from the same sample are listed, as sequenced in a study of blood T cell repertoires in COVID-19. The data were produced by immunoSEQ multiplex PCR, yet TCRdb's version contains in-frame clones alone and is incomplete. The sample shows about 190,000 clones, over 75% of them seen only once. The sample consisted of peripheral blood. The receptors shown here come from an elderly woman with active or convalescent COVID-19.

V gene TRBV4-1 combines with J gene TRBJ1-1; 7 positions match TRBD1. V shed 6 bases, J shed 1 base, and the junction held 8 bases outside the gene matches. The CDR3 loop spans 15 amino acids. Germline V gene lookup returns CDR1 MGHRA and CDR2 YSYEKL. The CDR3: CASRKRQGQNTEAFF. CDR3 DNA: TGCGCCAGCAGGAAGAGACAGGGTCAGAACACTGAAGCTTTCTTT.

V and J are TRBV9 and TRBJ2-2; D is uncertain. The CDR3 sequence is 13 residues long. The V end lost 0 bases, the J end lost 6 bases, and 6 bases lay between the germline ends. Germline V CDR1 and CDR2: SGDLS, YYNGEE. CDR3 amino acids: CASSVAGPGELFF. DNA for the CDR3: TGTGCCAGCAGCGTAGCAGGTCCCGGGGAGCTGTTTTTT.

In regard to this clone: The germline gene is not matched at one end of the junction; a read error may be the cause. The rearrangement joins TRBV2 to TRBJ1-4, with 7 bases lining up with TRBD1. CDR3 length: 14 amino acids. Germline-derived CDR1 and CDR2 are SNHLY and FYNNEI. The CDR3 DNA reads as TGTGTCAGCAGTTTACAGGGGCTTCGTGAAAAACTGTTTTTT. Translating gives CVSSLQGLREKLFF.

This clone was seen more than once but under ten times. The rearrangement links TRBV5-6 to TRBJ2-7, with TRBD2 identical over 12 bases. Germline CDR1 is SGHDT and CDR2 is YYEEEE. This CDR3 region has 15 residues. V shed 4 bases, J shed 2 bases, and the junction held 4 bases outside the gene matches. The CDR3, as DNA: TGTGCCAGCAGCAAACTAGCGGGGGGCACCTACGAGCAGTACTTC. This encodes CASSKLAGGTYEQYF.

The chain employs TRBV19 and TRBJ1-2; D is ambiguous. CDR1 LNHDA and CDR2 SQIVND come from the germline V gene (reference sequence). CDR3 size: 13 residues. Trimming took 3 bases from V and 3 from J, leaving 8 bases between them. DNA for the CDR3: TGTGCCAGTAGTATGAGTGGTGACTATGGCTACACCTTC. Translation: CASSMSGDYGYTF.

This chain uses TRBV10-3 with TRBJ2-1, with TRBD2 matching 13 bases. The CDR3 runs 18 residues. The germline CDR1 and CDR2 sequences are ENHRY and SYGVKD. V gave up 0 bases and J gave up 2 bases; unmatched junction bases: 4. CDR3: CAISESPGTSGTYNEQFF. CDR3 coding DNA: TGTGCCATCAGTGAGTCACCAGGGACTAGCGGGACCTACAATGAGCAGTTCTTC.

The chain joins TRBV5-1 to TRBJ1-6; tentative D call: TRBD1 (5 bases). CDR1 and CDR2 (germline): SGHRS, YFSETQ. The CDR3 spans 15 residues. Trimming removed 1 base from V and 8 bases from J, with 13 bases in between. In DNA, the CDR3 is TGCGCCAGCAGCTTGAAGGGGCTCCCCGATTCACCCCTCCACTTT. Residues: CASSLKGLPDSPLHF. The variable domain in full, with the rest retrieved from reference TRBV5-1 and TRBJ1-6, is KAGVTQTPRYLIKTRGQQVTLSCSPISGHRSVSWYQQTPGQGLQFLFEYFSETQRNKGNFPGRFSGRQFSNSRSEMNVSTLELGDSALYLCASSLKGLPDSPLHFGNGTRLTVT.

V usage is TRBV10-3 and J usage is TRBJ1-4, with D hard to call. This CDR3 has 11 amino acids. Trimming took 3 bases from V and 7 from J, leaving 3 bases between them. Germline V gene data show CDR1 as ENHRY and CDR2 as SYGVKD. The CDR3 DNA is TGTGCCATCAGTGACGGTGAAAAACTGTTTTTT. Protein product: CAISDGEKLFF.

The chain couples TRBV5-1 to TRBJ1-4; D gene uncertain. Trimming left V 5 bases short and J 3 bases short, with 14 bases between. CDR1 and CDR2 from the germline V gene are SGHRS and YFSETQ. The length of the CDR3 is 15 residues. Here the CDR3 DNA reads TGCGCCAGCAGACTTCGGGAGGCACCTAATGAAAAACTGTTTTTT. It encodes CASRLREAPNEKLFF.

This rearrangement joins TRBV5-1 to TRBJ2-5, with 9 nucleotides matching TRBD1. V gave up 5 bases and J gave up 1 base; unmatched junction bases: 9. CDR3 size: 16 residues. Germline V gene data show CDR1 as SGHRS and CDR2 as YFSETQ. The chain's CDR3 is CASRNGQGTTQETQYF. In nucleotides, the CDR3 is TGCGCCAGCAGAAACGGACAGGGGACGACCCAAGAGACCCAGTACTTC.

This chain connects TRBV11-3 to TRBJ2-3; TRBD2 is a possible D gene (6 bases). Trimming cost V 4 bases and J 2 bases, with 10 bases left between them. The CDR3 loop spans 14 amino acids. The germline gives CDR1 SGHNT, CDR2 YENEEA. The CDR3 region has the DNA TGTGCCAGCAGCTCGGGACTTTACACAGATACGCAGTATTTT. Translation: CASSSGLYTDTQYF.

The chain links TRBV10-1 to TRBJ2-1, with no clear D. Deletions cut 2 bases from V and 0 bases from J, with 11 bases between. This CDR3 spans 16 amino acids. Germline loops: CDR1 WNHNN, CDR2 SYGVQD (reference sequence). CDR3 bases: TGCGCCAGCAGTGAGAAACTCTCAAGCTCCTACAATGAGCAGTTCTTC. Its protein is CASSEKLSSSYNEQFF.

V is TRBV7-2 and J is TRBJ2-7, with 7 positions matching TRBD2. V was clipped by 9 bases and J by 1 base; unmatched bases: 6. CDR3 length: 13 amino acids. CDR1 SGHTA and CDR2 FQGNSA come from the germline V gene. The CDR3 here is CASSRDYSYEQYF. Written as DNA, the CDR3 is TGTGCCAGTAGCCGGGACTATTCCTACGAGCAGTACTTC.

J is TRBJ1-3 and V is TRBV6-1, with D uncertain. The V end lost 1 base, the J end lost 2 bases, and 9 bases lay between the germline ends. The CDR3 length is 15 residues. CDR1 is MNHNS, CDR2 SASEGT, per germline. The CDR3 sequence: CASSEVRGTGNTIYF. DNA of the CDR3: TGTGCCAGCAGTGAAGTTAGAGGGACTGGAAACACCATATATTTT.